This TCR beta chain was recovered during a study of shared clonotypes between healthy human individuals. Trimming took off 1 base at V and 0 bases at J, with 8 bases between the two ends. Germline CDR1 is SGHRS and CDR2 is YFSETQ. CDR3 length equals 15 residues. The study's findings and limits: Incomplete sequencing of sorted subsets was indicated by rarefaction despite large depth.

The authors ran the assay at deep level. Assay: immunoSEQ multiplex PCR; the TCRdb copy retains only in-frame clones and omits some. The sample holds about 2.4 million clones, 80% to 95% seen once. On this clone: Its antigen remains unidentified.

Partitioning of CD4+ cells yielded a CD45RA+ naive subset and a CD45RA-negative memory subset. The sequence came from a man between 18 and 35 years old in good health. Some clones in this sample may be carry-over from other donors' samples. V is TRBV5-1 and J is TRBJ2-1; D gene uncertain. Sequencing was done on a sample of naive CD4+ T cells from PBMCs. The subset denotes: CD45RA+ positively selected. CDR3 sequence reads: CASSLMVGSYNEQFF. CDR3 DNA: TGCGCCAGCAGCTTGATGGTTGGCTCCTACAATGAGCAGTTCTTC.